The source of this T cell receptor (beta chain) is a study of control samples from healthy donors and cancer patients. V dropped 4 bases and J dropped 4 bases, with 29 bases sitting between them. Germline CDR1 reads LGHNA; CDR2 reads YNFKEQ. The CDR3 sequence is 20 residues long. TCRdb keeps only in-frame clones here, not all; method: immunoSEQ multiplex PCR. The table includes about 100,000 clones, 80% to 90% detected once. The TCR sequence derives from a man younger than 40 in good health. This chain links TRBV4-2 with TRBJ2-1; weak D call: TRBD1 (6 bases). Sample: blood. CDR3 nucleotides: TGTGCCAGCAGCCGGCAAGGTATTCTAGGGACAAACCTCCTTTACAATGAGCAGTTCTTC. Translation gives CASSRQGILGTNLLYNEQFF.